This TCR beta chain was profiled in a study of OX40 agonist ivuxolimab in advanced cancers. The data were produced by immunoSEQ multiplex PCR, yet TCRdb's version contains in-frame clones alone and is incomplete. The sample lists 75,000 to 90,000 clones, approximately 84% occurring once. With 6 bases removed from V and 4 bases from J, the gap between germline ends came to 9 bases. The CDR3 has 12 amino acids. The germline V gene has CDR1 MNHEY and CDR2 SVGAGI. The V and J genes are TRBV6-5 and TRBJ2-5, with D unresolved. This TCR was sampled from an adult with an advanced solid tumor such as melanoma, head and neck, liver or kidney cancer. Sequenced here: CD4+ or CD8+ T cells sorted from blood, sampled in a trial of the OX40 agonist ivuxolimab. CDR3 loop: CASRDASETQYF. CDR3 nucleotide sequence: TGTGCCAGCAGAGACGCCTCAGAGACCCAGTACTTC.